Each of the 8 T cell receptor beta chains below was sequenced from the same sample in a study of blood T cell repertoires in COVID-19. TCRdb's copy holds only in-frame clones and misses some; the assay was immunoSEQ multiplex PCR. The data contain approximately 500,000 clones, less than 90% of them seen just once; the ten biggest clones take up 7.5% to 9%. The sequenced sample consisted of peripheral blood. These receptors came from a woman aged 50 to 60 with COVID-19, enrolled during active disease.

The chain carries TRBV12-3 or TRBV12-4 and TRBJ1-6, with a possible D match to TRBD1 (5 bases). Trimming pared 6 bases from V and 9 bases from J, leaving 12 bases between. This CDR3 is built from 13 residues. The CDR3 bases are TGTGCCAGCAGGGGCAGGGCAGGTTCACCCCTCCACTTT. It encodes CASRGRAGSPLHF.

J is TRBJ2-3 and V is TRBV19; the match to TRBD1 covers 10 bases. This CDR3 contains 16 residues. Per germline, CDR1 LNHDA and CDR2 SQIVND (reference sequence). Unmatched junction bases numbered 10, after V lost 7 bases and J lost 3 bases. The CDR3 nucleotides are TGTGCCAGTACCAAGACAGGGGGCGACTTGACAGATACGCAGTATTTT. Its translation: CASTKTGGDLTDTQYF.

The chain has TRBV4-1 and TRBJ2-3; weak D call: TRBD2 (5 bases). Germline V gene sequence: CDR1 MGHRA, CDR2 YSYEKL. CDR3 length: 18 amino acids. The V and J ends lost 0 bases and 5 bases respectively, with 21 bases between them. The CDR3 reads CASSQDYEASEGRDTQYF. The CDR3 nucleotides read TGCGCCAGCAGCCAAGATTATGAGGCGTCCGAGGGTCGAGATACGCAGTATTTT.

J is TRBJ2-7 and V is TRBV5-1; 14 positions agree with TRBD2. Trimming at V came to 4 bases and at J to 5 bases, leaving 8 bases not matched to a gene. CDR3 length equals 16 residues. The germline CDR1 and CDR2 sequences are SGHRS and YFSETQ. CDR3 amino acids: CASSTTSGGAPNEQYF. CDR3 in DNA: TGCGCCAGCAGCACGACTAGCGGGGGGGCCCCCAACGAGCAGTACTTC.

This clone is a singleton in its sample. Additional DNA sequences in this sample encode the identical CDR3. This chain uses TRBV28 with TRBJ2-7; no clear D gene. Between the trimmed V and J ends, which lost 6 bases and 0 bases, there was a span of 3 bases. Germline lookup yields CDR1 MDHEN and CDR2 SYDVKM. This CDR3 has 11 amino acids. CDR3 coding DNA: TGTGCCAGCAGCCGCTCCTACGAGCAGTACTTC. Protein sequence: CASSRSYEQYF.

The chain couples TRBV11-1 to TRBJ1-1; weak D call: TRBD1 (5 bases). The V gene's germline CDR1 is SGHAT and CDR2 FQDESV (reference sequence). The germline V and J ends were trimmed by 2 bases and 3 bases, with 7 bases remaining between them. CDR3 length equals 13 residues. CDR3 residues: CASSLYRHTEAFF. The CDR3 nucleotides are TGTGCCAGCAGCTTATACAGGCACACTGAAGCTTTCTTT.

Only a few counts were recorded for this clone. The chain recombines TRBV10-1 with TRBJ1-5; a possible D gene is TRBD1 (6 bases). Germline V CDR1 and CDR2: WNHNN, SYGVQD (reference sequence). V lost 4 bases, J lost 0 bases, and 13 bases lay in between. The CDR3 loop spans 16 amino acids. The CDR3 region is CASSGTGYYSNQPQHF. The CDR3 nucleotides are TGCGCCAGCAGTGGAACAGGGTACTATAGCAATCAGCCCCAGCATTTT.

For the CDR3, the DNA is TGCGCCAGCAGCCCGGTCATAGCGGGGGGAACAGATACGCAGTATTTT. It yields the protein CASSPVIAGGTDTQYF. V usage is TRBV5-1 and J usage is TRBJ2-3; the match to TRBD2 covers 10 bases. V was clipped by 4 bases and J by 3 bases; unmatched bases: 8. The germline gives CDR1 SGHRS, CDR2 YFSETQ. The CDR3 consists of 16 residues.